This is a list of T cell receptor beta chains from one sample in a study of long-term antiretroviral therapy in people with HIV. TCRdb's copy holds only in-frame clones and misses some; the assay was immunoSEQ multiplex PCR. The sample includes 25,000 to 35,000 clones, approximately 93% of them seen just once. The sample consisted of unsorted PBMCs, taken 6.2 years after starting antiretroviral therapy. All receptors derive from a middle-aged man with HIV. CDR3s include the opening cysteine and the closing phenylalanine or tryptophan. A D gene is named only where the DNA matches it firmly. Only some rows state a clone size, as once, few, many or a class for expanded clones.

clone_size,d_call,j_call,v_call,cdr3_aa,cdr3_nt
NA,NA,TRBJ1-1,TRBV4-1,CASSQDARYTEAFF,TGCGCCAGCAGCCAAGATGCGAGGTACACTGAAGCTTTCTTT
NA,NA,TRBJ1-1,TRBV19,CASSSGVTTNTEAFF,TGTGCCAGTAGTAGTGGTGTGACAACGAACACTGAAGCTTTCTTT
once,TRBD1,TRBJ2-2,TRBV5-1,CASSSGQVSSGELFF,TGCGCCAGCAGCTCCGGACAGGTGTCATCCGGGGAGCTGTTTTTT
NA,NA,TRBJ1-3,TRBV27,CASSRATQGNTIYF,TGTGCCAGCAGCCGGGCTACGCAGGGAAACACCATATATTTT
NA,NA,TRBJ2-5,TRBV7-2,CASSLGEGGRETQYF,TGTGCCAGCAGCCTAGGGGAGGGGGGGAGAGAGACCCAGTACTTC
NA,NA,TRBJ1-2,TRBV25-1,CASSEGGAGSYTF,TGTGCCAGCAGTGAGGGTGGGGCGGGGAGCTACACCTTC
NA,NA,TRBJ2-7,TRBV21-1,CASSKVRDRGSYEQYF,TGTGCCAGCAGCAAAGTTAGGGACAGGGGGTCCTACGAGCAGTACTTC
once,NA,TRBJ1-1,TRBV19,CASSILIQSGMNTEAFF,TGTGCCAGTAGTATCTTAATACAGTCAGGAATGAACACTGAAGCTTTCTTT
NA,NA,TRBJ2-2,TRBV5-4,CASSPAGRELFF,TGTGCCAGCAGCCCTGCAGGGAGGGAGCTGTTTTTT
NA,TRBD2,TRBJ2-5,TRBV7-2,CASSLAQGLAGGPPETQYF,TGTGCCAGCAGCTTAGCCCAGGGACTAGCGGGGGGGCCTCCGGAGACCCAGTACTTC
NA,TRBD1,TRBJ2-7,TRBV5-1,CASSEGTGLYEQYF,TGCGCCAGCAGCGAGGGGACAGGATTGTACGAGCAGTACTTC
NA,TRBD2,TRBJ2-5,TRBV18,CASSPPSSGKTQYF,TGTGCCAGCTCACCACCATCTAGCGGGAAGACCCAGTACTTC
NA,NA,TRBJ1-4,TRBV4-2,CASSQFGGEKLFF,TGTGCCAGCAGCCAATTCGGGGGGGAAAAACTGTTTTTT
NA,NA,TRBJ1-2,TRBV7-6,CASSLGAGDDGYTF,TGTGCCAGCAGCTTAGGAGCAGGGGATGATGGCTACACCTTC
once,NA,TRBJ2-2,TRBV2,CASSGYSGLNTGELFF,TGTGCCAGCAGTGGGTACAGCGGGCTCAACACCGGGGAGCTGTTTTTT
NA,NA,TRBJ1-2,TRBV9,CASSVATGGYYGYTF,TGTGCCAGCAGCGTAGCTACTGGGGGCTACTATGGCTACACCTTC